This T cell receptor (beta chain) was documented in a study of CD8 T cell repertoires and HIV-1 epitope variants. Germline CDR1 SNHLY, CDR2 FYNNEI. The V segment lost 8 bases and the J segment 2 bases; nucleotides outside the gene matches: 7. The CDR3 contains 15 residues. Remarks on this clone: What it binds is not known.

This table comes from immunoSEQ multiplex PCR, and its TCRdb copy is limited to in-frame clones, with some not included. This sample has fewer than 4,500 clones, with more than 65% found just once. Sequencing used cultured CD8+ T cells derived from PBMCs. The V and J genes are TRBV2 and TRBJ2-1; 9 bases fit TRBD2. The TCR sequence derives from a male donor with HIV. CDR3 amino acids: CASVDASGTYNEQFF. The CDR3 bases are TGTGCCAGCGTAGATGCTAGCGGGACCTACAATGAGCAGTTCTTC.